The 20 T cell receptor beta chains below come from one sample, sequenced in a study of blood T cells in healthy people across ages. The authors ran a second PCR of 7 to 11 cycles using a sample-barcoded 5' primer and a J-beta primer mix. Using its own MiXCR run on the 5' RACE reads, TCRdb lists one record per CDR3 protein. The sample records approximately 1.5 million distinct CDR3 sequences, almost 35% being singletons. The material sequenced was blood. The receptors here all came from a woman in her twenties or thirties in good health.

With regard to this clonotype: At one of its ends the junction is not consistent with the germline gene, which may arise from a read error. V and J are TRBV29-1 and TRBJ1-1, with D tentatively TRBD1 (5 bases). CDR3 length equals 12 residues. CDR1 and CDR2 (germline): SQVTM, ANQGSEA. This chain's CDR3 is CSGGPTNTESFF. The CDR3 DNA reads TGCAGCGGGGGACCCACGAACACTGAATCTTTCTTT.

The rearrangement links TRBV28 to TRBJ2-7, with 10 positions matching TRBD2. The J call is uncertain, as TRBJ2-5 better fits the DNA end. This CDR3 is built from 16 residues. Germline V gene sequence: CDR1 MDHEN, CDR2 SYDVKM. Here the CDR3 DNA reads TGTGCCAGCAGTTTAACCAGCGGGAGGGTTGAGGAGACCCAGTACTTC. This codes for CASSLTSGRVEETQYF.

This clonotype was observed a handful of times. V and J are TRBV4-1 and TRBJ2-7, with 10 positions matching TRBD1. With V trimmed by 5 bases and J by 3 bases, 13 bases remained unmatched. The germline V gene has CDR1 MGHRA and CDR2 YSYEKL. The CDR3 length is 17 residues. The CDR3 here is CASSSRSPGTGVYEQYF. The CDR3 region has the DNA TGCGCCAGCAGCTCAAGAAGCCCCGGGACAGGGGTCTACGAGCAGTACTTC.

Many counts were recorded for this clonotype. The rearrangement links TRBV7-3 to TRBJ2-5; TRBD1 agrees at 8 bases. The V and J ends lost 5 bases and 5 bases, in that order; junction bases with no gene match: 4. This CDR3 is 13 amino acids long. CDR1 and CDR2 (germline): SGHTA, FQGTGA. The CDR3 DNA sequence: TGTGCCAGCAGCGTATCAGGGGGCGAGACCCAGTACTTC. This translates into CASSVSGGETQYF.

This clonotype appeared a few times. The gene calls are TRBV6-8 and TRBJ2-5; D remains ambiguous. Germline CDR1 reads MNHGY; CDR2 reads SAAAGT. Trimming removed 6 bases at V and 11 bases at J, with 37 bases between. The CDR3 totals 19 residues. CDR3 DNA: TGTGCCAGCAGCAACCTCCGACCTGATTTCAGCAGGACCCCTCGTGAGCAGTACTTC. This encodes CASSNLRPDFSRTPREQYF.

The chain is built from TRBV10-3 and TRBJ1-1; the D is unclear. CDR1 is ENHRY and CDR2 is SYGVKD in the germline V gene. This CDR3 region has 15 residues. V shed 0 bases and J shed 4 bases, with 12 bases lying between them. CDR3 DNA sequence: TGTGCCATCAGTGAGTCGAATTTTGGCGGCACTGAAGCTTTCTTT. Translating it yields CAISESNFGGTEAFF.

The V and J genes are TRBV10-3 and TRBJ1-2; no reliable D call. Deletions cut 3 bases from V and 4 bases from J, with 6 bases between. Germline CDR1 ENHRY, CDR2 SYGVKD. This CDR3 is 12 amino acids long. The CDR3: CAISDSLYGYTF. The CDR3 nucleotides read TGTGCCATCAGTGACTCTCTCTATGGCTACACCTTC.

This clonotype was found a few times. V usage is TRBV20-1 and J usage is TRBJ1-1; D may be TRBD1 (5 bases). V gave up 3 bases and J gave up 1 base, with 12 bases separating them. This CDR3 spans 14 amino acids. Germline V gene lookup returns CDR1 DFQATT and CDR2 SNEGSKA (reference sequence). The CDR3 nucleotides are TGCAGTGCTAGGTTACTCAGGGAGAACACTGAAGCTTTCTTT. Its protein product is CSARLLRENTEAFF.

On this clonotype itself: It may be a read error: a sequence one base away is much more abundant. This chain links TRBV4-2 with TRBJ1-2; 12 positions match TRBD1. Trimming removed 4 bases from V and 5 bases from J; junction bases left unmatched: 8. CDR1 LGHNA and CDR2 YNFKEQ come from the germline V gene. The CDR3 consists of 16 residues. This chain's CDR3 is CASSLQRDRGRYGYTF. CDR3 nucleotides: TGTGCCAGCAGCCTCCAAAGGGACAGGGGGCGATATGGCTACACCTTC.

The table lists this clonotype with a few counts. This chain uses TRBV3-1 with TRBJ2-7, with 7 positions matching TRBD2. Germline V CDR1 and CDR2: LGHDT, YNNKEL (reference sequence). The CDR3 is made up of 13 amino acids. V dropped 1 base and J dropped 5; count of bases not matched to a gene: 2. For the CDR3, the DNA is TGTGCCAGCAGCCAAGTGCGGGGGAACGAGCAGTACTTC. Residues: CASSQVRGNEQYF.

This sequence joins TRBV6-1 and TRBJ1-2, with D hard to call. CDR1 MNHNS and CDR2 SASEGT come from the germline V gene. V lost 4 bases to trimming and J lost 0 bases, with 9 bases between them. This CDR3 spans 14 amino acids. The CDR3 here is CASSGVVANYGYTF. CDR3 bases: TGTGCCAGCAGTGGGGTAGTAGCTAACTATGGCTACACCTTC.

This clonotype was picked up a small number of times. The rearrangement uses TRBV6-4 and TRBJ2-3; weak D call: TRBD2 (6 bases). This CDR3 has 14 amino acids. Trimming cost V 4 bases and J 5 bases, with 13 bases left between them. In germline, CDR1 is MRHNA, CDR2 SNTAGT. CDR3 loop: CASSGTGVGDTQYF. Here the CDR3 DNA reads TGTGCCAGCAGTGGAACGGGGGTGGGAGATACGCAGTATTTT.

This clonotype was seen a handful of times. V is TRBV4-2 and J is TRBJ2-5; 15 positions agree with TRBD2. This CDR3 spans 17 amino acids. Trimming at V came to 2 bases and at J to 4 bases, leaving 5 bases not matched to a gene. Germline V lookup: CDR1 LGHNA, CDR2 YNFKEQ. The DNA for the CDR3 is TGTGCCAGCAGCCAACCGGGACTAGCGGGAGGAGGAGAGACCCAGTACTTC. Protein sequence: CASSQPGLAGGGETQYF.

This clonotype was found a few times. The V and J genes are TRBV15 and TRBJ2-7; 8 nucleotides agree with TRBD1. CDR1 and CDR2 from the germline V gene are LNHNV and YYDKDF (reference sequence). Trimming at V came to 3 bases and at J to 4 bases, leaving 11 bases not matched to a gene. This CDR3 has 16 residues. The CDR3 region has the DNA TGTGCCACCAGCAGTCGTAGGTCACAGGGGGAATACGAGCAGTACTTC. Translating it yields CATSSRRSQGEYEQYF.

V and J are TRBV13 and TRBJ1-1; maybe TRBD1 (6 bases). CDR1 is PRHDT, CDR2 FYEKMQ, per germline (reference sequence). The CDR3 runs 14 residues. V was cut by 5 bases and J by 1 base, with 11 bases left in between. The CDR3 protein is CASSRRGGNTEAFF. The CDR3 DNA is TGTGCCAGCAGCCGCCGAGGGGGGAACACTGAAGCTTTCTTT.

The chain has TRBV12-3 or TRBV12-4 and TRBJ2-5; D may be TRBD1 (6 bases). The ends were cut back, 2 bases at V and 4 bases at J, with 14 bases in the middle. This CDR3 is built from 15 residues. CDR3 residues: CASSLSRGMRETQYF. CDR3 nucleotide sequence: TGTGCCAGCAGTTTATCTAGGGGGATGAGAGAGACCCAGTACTTC.

This clonotype has just a few counts. The rearrangement joins TRBV4-1 to TRBJ2-7; 10 bases match TRBD2. Germline CDR1 reads MGHRA; CDR2 reads YSYEKL. V dropped 4 bases and J dropped 4; count of bases not matched to a gene: 10. CDR3 length: 16 residues. The CDR3 loop is CASSRTSSGRDYEQYF. For the CDR3, the DNA is TGCGCCAGCAGCCGGACCTCGAGCGGGAGGGATTACGAGCAGTACTTC.

The chain has TRBV7-3 and TRBJ2-3; TRBD2 matches at 11 bases. V shed 5 bases, J shed 2 bases, and the junction held 6 bases outside the gene matches. There are 16 residues in the CDR3. Per the germline V gene, CDR1 is SGHTA and CDR2 is FQGTGA. CDR3 sequence: CASSTYSGRVTDTQYF. CDR3 coding DNA: TGTGCCAGCAGCACTTATAGCGGGAGGGTCACAGATACGCAGTATTTT.

V is TRBV7-8 and J is TRBJ2-1, with 7 bases that match TRBD1. After removal of 4 bases from V and 10 bases from J, the junction contained 13 bases not matched to a gene. In germline, CDR1 is SGHVS, CDR2 FQNEAQ. The CDR3 is 15 residues long. CDR3 protein: CASSSGGSWSREQFF. DNA of the CDR3: TGTGCCAGCAGCTCAGGGGGTTCTTGGTCGAGGGAGCAGTTCTTC.

V and J are TRBV29-1 and TRBJ2-1, with a possible D match to TRBD2 (5 bases). Trimming pared 1 base from V and 2 bases from J, leaving 12 bases between. In germline, CDR1 is SQVTM, CDR2 ANQGSEA. This CDR3 is 15 amino acids long. The DNA for the CDR3 is TGCAGCGTTGAAGGAGCGGTTAGTCCCTACAATGAGCAGTTCTTC. Translation gives CSVEGAVSPYNEQFF.